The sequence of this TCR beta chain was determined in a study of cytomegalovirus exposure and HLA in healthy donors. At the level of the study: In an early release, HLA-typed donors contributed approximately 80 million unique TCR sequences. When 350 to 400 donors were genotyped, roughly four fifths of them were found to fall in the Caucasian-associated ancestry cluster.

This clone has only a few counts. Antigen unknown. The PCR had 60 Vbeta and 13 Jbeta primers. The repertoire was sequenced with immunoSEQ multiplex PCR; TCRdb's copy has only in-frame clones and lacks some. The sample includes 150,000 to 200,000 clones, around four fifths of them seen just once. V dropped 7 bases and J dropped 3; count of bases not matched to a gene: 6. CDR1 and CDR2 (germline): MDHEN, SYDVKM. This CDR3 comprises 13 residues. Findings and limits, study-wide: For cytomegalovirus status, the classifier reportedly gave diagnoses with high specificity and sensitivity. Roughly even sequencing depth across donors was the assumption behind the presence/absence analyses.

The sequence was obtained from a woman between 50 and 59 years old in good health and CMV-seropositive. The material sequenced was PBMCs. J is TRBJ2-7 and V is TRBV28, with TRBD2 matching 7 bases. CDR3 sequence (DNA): TGTGCCAGCATACCGGAGCGGGGCTACGAGCAGTACTTC. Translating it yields CASIPERGYEQYF.